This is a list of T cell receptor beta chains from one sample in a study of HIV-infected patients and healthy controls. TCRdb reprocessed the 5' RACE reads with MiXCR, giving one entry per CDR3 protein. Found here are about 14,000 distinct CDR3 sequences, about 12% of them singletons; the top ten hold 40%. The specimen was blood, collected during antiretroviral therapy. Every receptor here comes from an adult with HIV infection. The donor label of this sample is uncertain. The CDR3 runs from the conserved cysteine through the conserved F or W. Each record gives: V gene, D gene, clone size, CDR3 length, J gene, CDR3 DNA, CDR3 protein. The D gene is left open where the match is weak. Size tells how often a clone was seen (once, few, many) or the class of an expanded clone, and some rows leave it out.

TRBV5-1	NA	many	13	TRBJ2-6	TGCGCCAGCTCAGGGCCTGGGGCCAACGTCCTGACTTTC	CASSGPGANVLTF
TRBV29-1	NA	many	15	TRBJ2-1	TGCAGCGTTGAACTCTGGGCTAGCGACTACAATGAGCAGTTCTTC	CSVELWASDYNEQFF
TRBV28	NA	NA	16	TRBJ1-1	TGTGCCAGCAGTACCGCGGAGCTGCTCCTTGGGGGAAAAGCTTTCTTT	CASSTAELLLGGKAFF
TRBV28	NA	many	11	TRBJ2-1	TGTGCCAGCAGTTTATCGACCGAGCGGTTCTTC	CASSLSTERFF
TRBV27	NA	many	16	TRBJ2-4	TGTGCCAGCAGTTTAATCGCTACCGGAGCCAAAAACATTCAGTACTTC	CASSLIATGAKNIQYF
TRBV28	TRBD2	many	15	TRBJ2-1	TGTGCCAGCAGTGGGGGACTACCTACCTACAATGAGCAGTTCTTC	CASSGGLPTYNEQFF
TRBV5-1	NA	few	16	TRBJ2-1	TGCGCCAGCAGCTTGGGCAGTTCCGGGGGTTACAATGAGCAGTTCTTC	CASSLGSSGGYNEQFF
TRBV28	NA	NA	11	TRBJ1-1	TGTGCCAGCAGCAGGAACCCTGAAGCTTTCTTT	CASSRNPEAFF
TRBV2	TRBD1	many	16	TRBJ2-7	TGTGCCAGCAGCCCCGGTTCGGGACAGGGTGTCCACGAGCAGTACTTC	CASSPGSGQGVHEQYF
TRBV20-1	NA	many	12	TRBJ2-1	TGCAGTGCTAGACTCGGAGGAAAAGAGCAGTTCTTC	CSARLGGKEQFF
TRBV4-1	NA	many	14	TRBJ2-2	TGCGCCAGCAGCCAAGAGGGAACCACCGGGGAGCTGTTTTTT	CASSQEGTTGELFF
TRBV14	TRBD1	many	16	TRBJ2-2	TGTGCCAGCAGCCCCTGGGCAGGGGGATCCACCGGGGAGCTGTTTTTT	CASSPWAGGSTGELFF
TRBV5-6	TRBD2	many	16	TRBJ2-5	TGTGCCAGCAGCTGGGCGACTAGCGTTCGGCAAGAGACCCAGTACTTC	CASSWATSVRQETQYF
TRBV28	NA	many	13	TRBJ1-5	TGTGCCAGCAGTTTATCGCAGTCTCAGCCCCAGCATTTT	CASSLSQSQPQHF
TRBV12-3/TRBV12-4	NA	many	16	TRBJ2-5	TGTGCCAGCAGCCCAATACAGGGCACCTTCCAAGAGACCCAGTACTTC	CASSPIQGTFQETQYF
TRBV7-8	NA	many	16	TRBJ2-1	TGTGCCAGCAGCTTAGTTGGCGGGAACTCCTACAATGAGCAGTTCTTC	CASSLVGGNSYNEQFF
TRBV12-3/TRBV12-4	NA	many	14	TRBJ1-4	TGTGCCAGCAGGAAGGGTAATCGAGCTGAAAAACTGTTTTTT	CASRKGNRAEKLFF
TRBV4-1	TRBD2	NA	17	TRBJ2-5	TGCGCCAGCAGCCAAGGGGGACTAGCGTCGTACCAAGAGACCCAGTACTTC	CASSQGGLASYQETQYF
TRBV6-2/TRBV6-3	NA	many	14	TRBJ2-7	TGTGCCAGCAGTACTACCTCAGGGTTTGGGGAGCAGTACTTC	CASSTTSGFGEQYF
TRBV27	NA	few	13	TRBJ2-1	TGTGCCAGCAGGCTAGGCAGTTACAATGAGCAGTTCTTC	CASRLGSYNEQFF
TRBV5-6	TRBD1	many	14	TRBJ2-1	TGTGCCAGCAGCTTCGGGACAGGGGTAAATGAGCAGTTCTTC	CASSFGTGVNEQFF
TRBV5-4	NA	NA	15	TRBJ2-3	TGTGCCAGCATCCCCTCAGGGGACCACACAGATACGCAGTATTTT	CASIPSGDHTDTQYF
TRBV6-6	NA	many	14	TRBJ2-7	TGTGCCAGCAGTTTGGGTGGGAGCTCCTACGAGCAGTACTTC	CASSLGGSSYEQYF
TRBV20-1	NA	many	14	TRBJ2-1	TGCAGTGCTAGTTGGGAGTCTAGGTACAATGAGCAGTTCTTC	CSASWESRYNEQFF
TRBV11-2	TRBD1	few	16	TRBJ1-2	TGTGCCAGCAGCTTAGGGGGGGGGGGACAGGCGTATGGCTACACCTTC	CASSLGGGGQAYGYTF
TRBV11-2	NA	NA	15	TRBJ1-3	TGTGCCAGCAGCCACCAGGGATCCCCTGGAAACACCATATATTTT	CASSHQGSPGNTIYF
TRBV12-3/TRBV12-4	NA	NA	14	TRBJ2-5	TGTGCCAGCAGTTTCCACGGTACACAAGAGACCCAGTACTTC	CASSFHGTQETQYF
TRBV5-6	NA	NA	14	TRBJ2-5	TGTGCCAGCAGCTTGGAACAGGGTGGGGAGACCCAGTACTTC	CASSLEQGGETQYF
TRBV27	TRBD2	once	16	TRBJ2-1	TGTGCCAGCAGTTTAATTAGGACTAGCGACACCCCTGAGCAGTTCTTC	CASSLIRTSDTPEQFF
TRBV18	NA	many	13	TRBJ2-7	TGTGCCAGCTCACCAGGGGGCGGCTACGAGCAGTACTTC	CASSPGGGYEQYF
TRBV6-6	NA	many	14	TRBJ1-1	TGTGCCAGCAGATACATACAGGGGAACACTGAAGCTTTCTTT	CASRYIQGNTEAFF
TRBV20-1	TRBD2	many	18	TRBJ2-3	TGCAGTGCTAGAGTGATAGGAGGCGGGGGGGCCGGGACAGATACGCAGTATTTT	CSARVIGGGGAGTDTQYF
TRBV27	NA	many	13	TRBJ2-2	TGTGCCAGCGCCTTTGGAGGCACCGGGGAGCTGTTTTTT	CASAFGGTGELFF
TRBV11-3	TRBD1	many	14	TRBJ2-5	TGTGCCAGCAGCAAGGGACAGCCAAGAGAGACCCAGTACTTC	CASSKGQPRETQYF
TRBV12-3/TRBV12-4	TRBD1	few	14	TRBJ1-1	TGTGCCAGCAGTGTATACAGGGGAGGCACTGAAGCTTTCTTT	CASSVYRGGTEAFF
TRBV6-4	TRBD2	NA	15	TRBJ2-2	TGTGCCAGCAGTGACTCGCGGGAGTTGGCCGGGGAGCTGTTTTTT	CASSDSRELAGELFF
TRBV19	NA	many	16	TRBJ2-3	TGTGCCAGTAGCCCGTGGGGGACACCGGACCAAGATACGCAGTATTTT	CASSPWGTPDQDTQYF
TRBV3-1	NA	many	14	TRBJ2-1	TGTGCCAGCAGCACACGCTTCTCCTACAATGAGCAGTTCTTC	CASSTRFSYNEQFF
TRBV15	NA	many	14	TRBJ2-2	TGTGCCACCAGCTCGGACAAGTCGGCCGGGGAGCTGTTTTTT	CATSSDKSAGELFF
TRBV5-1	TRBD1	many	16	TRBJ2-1	TGCGCCAGCAGCTTGGACTCAGGACAGGGGGCGGCCGAGCAGTTCTTC	CASSLDSGQGAAEQFF
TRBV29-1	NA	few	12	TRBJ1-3	TGCAGCGCCTGGACAGATGGAAACACCATATATTTT	CSAWTDGNTIYF
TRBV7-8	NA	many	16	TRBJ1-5	TGTGCCAGCAGCACGGGGCAAATTCGTAGCAATCAGCCCCAGCATTTT	CASSTGQIRSNQPQHF
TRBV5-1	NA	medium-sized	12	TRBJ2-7	TGCGCCAGCAGCTCGGACGTCTACGAGCAGTACTTC	CASSSDVYEQYF
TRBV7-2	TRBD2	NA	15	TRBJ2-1	TGTGCCAGCAGCTTAGCGCTACTAGCGGGGGATGAGCAGTTCTTC	CASSLALLAGDEQFF
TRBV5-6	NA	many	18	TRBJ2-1	TGTGCCAGCAGCTTGGTGGCGCGTCCCACCGGGGGCTACAATGAGCAGTTCTTC	CASSLVARPTGGYNEQFF
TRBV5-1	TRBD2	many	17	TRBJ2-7	TGCGCCAGCAGCTACGGAGGCGGGAGTGGGGCCTCCTACGAGCAGTACTTC	CASSYGGGSGASYEQYF
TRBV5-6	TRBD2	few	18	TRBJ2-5	TGTGCCAGCAGCTTGTGGGTCGGGACTAGTACCAACCAAGAGACCCAGTACTTC	CASSLWVGTSTNQETQYF
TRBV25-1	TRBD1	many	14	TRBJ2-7	TGTGCCAGCAGGGGGACAGGGGGCCTCTACGAGCAGTACTTC	CASRGTGGLYEQYF
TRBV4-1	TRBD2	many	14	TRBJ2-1	TGCGCCAGCAGCCTACTAGCGCCCTACAATGAGCAGTTCTTC	CASSLLAPYNEQFF
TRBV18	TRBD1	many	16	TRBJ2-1	TGTGCCAGCTCACCATCGCCGGGACAGGCTACATATGAGCAGTTCTTC	CASSPSPGQATYEQFF
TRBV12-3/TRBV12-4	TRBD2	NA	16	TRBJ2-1	TGTGCCAGCAATAGGCGCGGGGGGAGCTCCTACAATGAGCAGTTCTTC	CASNRRGGSSYNEQFF